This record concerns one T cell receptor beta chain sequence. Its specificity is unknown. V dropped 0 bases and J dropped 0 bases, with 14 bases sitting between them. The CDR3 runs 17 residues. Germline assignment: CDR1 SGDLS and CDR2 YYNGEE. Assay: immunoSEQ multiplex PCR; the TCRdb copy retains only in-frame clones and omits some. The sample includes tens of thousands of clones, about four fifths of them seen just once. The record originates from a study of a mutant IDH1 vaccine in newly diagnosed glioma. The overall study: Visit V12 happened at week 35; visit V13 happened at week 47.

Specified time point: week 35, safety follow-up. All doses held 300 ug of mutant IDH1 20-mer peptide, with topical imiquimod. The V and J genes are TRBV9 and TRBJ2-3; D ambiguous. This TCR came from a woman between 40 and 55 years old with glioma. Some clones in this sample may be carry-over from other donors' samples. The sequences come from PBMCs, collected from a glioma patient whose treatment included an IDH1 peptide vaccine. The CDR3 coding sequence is TGTGCCAGCAGCGTAGCTCTCGCCCCCGTAAGCACAGATACGCAGTATTTT. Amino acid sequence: CASSVALAPVSTDTQYF.